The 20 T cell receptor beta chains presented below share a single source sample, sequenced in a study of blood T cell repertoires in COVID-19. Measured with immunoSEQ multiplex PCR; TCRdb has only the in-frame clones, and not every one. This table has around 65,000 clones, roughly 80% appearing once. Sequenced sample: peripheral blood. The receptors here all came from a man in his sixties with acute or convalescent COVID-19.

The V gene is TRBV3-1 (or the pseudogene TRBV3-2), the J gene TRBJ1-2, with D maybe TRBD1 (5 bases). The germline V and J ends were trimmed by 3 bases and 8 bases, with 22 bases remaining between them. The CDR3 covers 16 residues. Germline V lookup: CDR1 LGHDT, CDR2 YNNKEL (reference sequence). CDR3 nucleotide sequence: TGTGCCAGCAGCCAGGGAGGCGGGGGACCTTCCGGGGGCTACACCTTC. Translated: CASSQGGGGPSGGYTF.

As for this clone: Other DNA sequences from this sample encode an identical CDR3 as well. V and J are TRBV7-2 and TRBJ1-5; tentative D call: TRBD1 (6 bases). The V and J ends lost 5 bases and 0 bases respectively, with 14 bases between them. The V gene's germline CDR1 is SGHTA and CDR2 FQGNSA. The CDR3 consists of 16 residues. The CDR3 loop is CASSPQTGASNQPQHF. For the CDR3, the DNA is TGTGCCAGCAGCCCCCAGACAGGAGCTAGCAATCAGCCCCAGCATTTT. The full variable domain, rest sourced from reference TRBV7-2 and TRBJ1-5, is GAGVSQSPSNKVTEKGKDVELRCDPISGHTALYWYRQSLGQGLEFLIYFQGNSAPDKSGLPSDRFSAERTGGSVSTLTIQRTQQEDSAVYLCASSPQTGASNQPQHFGDGTRLSIL.

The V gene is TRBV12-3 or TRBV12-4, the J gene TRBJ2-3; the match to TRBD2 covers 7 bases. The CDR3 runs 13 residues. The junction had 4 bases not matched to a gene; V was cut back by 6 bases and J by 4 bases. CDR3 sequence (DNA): TGTGCCAGCAGCAGTGGGGGGGCAGATACGCAGTATTTT. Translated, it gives CASSSGGADTQYF.

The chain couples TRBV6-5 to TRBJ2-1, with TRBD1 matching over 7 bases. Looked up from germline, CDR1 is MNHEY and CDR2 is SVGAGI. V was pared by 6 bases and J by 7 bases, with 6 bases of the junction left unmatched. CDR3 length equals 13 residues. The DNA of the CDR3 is TGTGCCAGCAGGTGGGGGACAGAAAATGAGCAGTTCTTC. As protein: CASRWGTENEQFF.

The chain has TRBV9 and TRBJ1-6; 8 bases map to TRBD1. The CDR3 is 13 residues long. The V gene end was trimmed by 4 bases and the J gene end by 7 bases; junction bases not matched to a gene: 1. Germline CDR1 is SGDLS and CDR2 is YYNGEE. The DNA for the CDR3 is TGTGCCAGCAGCTGGACAGGGAATTCACCCCTCCACTTT. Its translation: CASSWTGNSPLHF.

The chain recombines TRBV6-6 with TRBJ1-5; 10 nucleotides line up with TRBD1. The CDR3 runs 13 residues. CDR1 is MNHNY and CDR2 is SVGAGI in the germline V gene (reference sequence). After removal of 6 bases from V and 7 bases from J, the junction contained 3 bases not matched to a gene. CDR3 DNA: TGTGCCAGCAGAGGGACAGGGGACCAGCCCCAGCATTTT. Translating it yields CASRGTGDQPQHF.

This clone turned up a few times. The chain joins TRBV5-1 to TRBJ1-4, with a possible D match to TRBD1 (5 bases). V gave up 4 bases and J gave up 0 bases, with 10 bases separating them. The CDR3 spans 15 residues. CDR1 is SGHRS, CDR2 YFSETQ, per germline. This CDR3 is CASSRTTATNEKLFF. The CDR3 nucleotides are TGCGCCAGCAGCAGAACGACAGCAACTAATGAAAAACTGTTTTTT.

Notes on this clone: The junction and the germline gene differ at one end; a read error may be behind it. In DNA, the CDR3 is TGTGCCAGCAGCTTGCGAGGTGGGAGCCCGTTCTCCTCTTTT. Translation gives CASSLRGGSPFSSF. The chain uses TRBV5-6 and TRBJ1-4; D gene uncertain. The CDR3 is made up of 14 amino acids. Germline V gene sequence: CDR1 SGHDT, CDR2 YYEEEE.

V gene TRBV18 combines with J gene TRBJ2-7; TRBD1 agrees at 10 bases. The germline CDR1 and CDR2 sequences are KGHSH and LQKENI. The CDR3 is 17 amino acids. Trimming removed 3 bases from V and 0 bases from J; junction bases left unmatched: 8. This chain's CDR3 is CASSPNRDRGSSYEQYF. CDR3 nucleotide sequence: TGTGCCAGCTCACCGAATAGGGACAGGGGAAGCTCCTACGAGCAGTACTTC. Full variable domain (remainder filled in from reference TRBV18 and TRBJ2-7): NAGVMQNPRHLVRRRGQEARLRCSPMKGHSHVYWYRQLPEEGLKFMVYLQKENIIDESGMPKERFSAEFPKEGPSILRIQQVVRGDSAAYFCASSPNRDRGSSYEQYFGPGTRLTVT.

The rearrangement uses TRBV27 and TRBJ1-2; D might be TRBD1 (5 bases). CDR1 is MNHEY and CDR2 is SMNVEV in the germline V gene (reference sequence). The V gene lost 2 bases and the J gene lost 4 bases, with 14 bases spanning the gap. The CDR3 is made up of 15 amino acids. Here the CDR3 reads CASSLGLGRGYGYTF. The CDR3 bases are TGTGCCAGCAGTTTAGGGTTGGGGCGCGGCTATGGCTACACCTTC.

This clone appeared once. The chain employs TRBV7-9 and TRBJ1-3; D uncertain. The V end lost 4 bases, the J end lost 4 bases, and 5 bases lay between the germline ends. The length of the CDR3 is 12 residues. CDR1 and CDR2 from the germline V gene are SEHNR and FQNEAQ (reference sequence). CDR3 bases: TGTGCCAGCAGCTCTCTCGGAAACACCATATATTTT. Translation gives CASSSLGNTIYF. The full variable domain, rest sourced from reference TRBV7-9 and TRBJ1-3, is DTGVSQNPRHKITKRGQNVTFRCDPISEHNRLYWYRQTLGQGPEFLTYFQNEAQLEKSRLLSDRFSAERPKGSFSTLEIQRTEQGDSAMYLCASSSLGNTIYFGEGSWLTVV.

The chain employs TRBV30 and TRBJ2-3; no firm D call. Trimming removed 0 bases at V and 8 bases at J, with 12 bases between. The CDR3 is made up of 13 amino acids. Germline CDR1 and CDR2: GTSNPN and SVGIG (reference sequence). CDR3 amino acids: CAWSVVGPGTQYF. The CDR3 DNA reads TGTGCCTGGAGTGTTGTGGGCCCCGGTACGCAGTATTTT.

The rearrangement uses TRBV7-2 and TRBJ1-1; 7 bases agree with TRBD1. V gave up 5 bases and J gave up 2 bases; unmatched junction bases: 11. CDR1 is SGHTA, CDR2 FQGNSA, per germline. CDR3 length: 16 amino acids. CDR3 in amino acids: CASSARQGLGNTEAFF. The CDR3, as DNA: TGTGCCAGCAGCGCCCGACAGGGCTTAGGTAACACTGAAGCTTTCTTT.

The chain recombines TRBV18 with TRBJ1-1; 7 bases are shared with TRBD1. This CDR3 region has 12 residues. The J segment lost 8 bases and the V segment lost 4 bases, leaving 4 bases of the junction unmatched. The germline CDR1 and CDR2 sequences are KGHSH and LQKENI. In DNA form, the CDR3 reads TGTGCCAGCTCACAGGGGACAGCAGAAGCTTTCTTT. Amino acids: CASSQGTAEAFF.

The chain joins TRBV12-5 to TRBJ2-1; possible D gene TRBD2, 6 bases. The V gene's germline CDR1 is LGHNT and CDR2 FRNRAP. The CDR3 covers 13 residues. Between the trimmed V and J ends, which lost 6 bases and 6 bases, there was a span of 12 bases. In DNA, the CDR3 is TGTGCTAGTGGCCAGGCGGGGATCAATGAGCAGTTCTTC. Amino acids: CASGQAGINEQFF.

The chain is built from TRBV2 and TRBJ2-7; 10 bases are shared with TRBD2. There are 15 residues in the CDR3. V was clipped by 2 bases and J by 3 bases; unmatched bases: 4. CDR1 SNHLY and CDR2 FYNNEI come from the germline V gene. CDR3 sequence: CASSESLAGGYEQYF. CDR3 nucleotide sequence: TGTGCCAGCAGTGAAAGCTTAGCGGGAGGCTACGAGCAGTACTTC.

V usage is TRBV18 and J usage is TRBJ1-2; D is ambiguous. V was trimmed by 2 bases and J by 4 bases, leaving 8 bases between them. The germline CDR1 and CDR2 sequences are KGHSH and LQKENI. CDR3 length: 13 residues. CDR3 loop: CASSPAETYGYTF. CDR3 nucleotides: TGTGCCAGCTCACCAGCAGAAACCTATGGCTACACCTTC.

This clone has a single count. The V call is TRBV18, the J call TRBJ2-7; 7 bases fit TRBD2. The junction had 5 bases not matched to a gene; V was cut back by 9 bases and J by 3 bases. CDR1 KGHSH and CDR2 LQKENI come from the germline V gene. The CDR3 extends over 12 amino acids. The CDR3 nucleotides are TGTGCCAGTTCAGCGGGGAACTACGAGCAGTACTTC. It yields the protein CASSAGNYEQYF.

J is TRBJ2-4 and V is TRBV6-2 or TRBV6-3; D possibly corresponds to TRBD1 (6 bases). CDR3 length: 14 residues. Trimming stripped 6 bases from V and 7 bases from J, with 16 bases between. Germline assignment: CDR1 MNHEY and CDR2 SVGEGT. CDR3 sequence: CASSNSGAGNIQYF. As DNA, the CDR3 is TGTGCCAGCAGCAACTCAGGGGCTGGGAACATTCAGTACTTC.

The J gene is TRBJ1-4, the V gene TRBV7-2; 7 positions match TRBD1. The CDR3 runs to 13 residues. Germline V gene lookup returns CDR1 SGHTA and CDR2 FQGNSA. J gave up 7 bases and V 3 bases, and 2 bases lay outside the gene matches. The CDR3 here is CASSLGTVEKLFF. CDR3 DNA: TGTGCCAGCAGCTTGGGGACAGTTGAAAAACTGTTTTTT.